This T cell receptor (beta chain) was captured in a study of blood T cells in healthy people across ages. Study-level findings and limits: Any changes in expanded clonotypes were possibly confounded, as donor CMV status remained unknown. Age showed a roughly linear inverse relationship with TCR beta diversity per million T cells.

The CDR3 totals 14 residues. Germline CDR1 is MNHNY and CDR2 is SVGAGI (reference sequence). V lost 6 bases and J 5 bases, leaving 16 bases between the germline ends. This clonotype was seen a handful of times. The antigen remains undetermined. Healthy Caucasian individuals from Russia aged roughly 6 to 90 were enrolled as donors. Together with a sample-barcoded 5' primer, a J-beta primer mix was included in a second PCR lasting about 7 to 11 cycles. Tags on each cDNA molecule came from a template-switch adaptor with 12 random nucleotides. MiXCR was run by TCRdb on the 5' RACE reads, yielding one entry per CDR3 protein. The sample comprises roughly 1 million distinct CDR3 sequences, 20% to 25% of which are singletons, and 0.75% rests with the top ten. The sample was also reused in another study, on T cells of mothers and their children.

The sequencing sample was made of blood. The chain joins TRBV6-6 to TRBJ1-1, with a possible D match to TRBD1 (6 bases). This receptor was obtained from a girl aged 2 to 10 in good health. The CDR3 reads CASRMGQGKTEAFF. Written as DNA, the CDR3 is TGTGCCAGCAGAATGGGTCAGGGGAAAACTGAAGCTTTCTTT.